This TCR beta chain was sequenced for a study of blood T cell repertoires in COVID-19. This clone was seen just once. Only in-frame clones appear in the TCRdb table, and some are missing; sequencing was by immunoSEQ multiplex PCR. In the table there are about 210,000 clones, around nine tenths of which are singletons. CDR3 length equals 13 residues. The V gene lost 2 bases and the J gene lost 4 bases, with 8 bases spanning the gap. In germline, CDR1 is LGHDT, CDR2 YNNKEL (reference sequence). The sequenced material came from peripheral blood. The TCR was taken from a woman aged 40 to 55 with acute or convalescent COVID-19. V gene TRBV3-1 (or the pseudogene TRBV3-2) combines with J gene TRBJ1-1; no definite D call. CDR3 sequence (DNA): TGTGCCAGCAGCCAAATCGTTATCACTGAAGCTTTCTTT. This encodes CASSQIVITEAFF.